This T cell receptor (beta chain) was recorded in a study of blood T cell repertoires in COVID-19. This table comes from immunoSEQ multiplex PCR, and its TCRdb copy is limited to in-frame clones, with some not included. The sample comprises around 67,000 clones, about 89% of which are singletons, and approximately 8% rests with the top ten. Germline V CDR1 and CDR2: MDHEN, SYDVKM. The CDR3 length is 14 residues. The germline V and J ends were trimmed by 6 bases and 0 bases, with 9 bases remaining between them. The origin of this receptor is a man aged 50 to 60 with active COVID-19. The rearrangement joins TRBV28 to TRBJ1-3, with unresolved D. Sequenced material: peripheral blood. The CDR3 region has the DNA TGTGCCAGCAGGACTTCGGCCTCTGGAAACACCATATATTTT. This sequence encodes CASRTSASGNTIYF.